This T cell receptor (beta chain) stems from a study of T cell responses to AZD1222 COVID-19 vaccine (dated by TCRdb to about 2021). For the wider study: AZD1222 recipients whose second dose came at about 4 weeks and those whose second dose came at about 12 weeks were combined into one group, since spike-specific TCR depth and breadth did not differ between the two schedules. TCR sequencing covered some 250 trial participants: about 210 given two doses of AZD1222 and 26 given two doses of MenACWY control vaccine. Enrollment into the trials was organized by age into subgroups of 18-55, 56-69 and 70-plus years, and those subgroups contained 148, 28 and 57 TCR-sequenced participants, respectively. Points the paper makes about the study in general: Nearly half of unique spike-specific TCRs reportedly recognized epitopes outside regions mutated in the B.1.351 and B.1.1.7 variants. The vaccine-associated CD4 TCRs covered the entire spike protein, and the dominant responses fell in regions 160-218 and 743-854. Participants were mostly white British and included more females than males, and it was suggested by the authors that clonal diversity may have been underestimated. Conclusions about previously exposed vaccinees are limited because only six or seven AZD1222 recipients were SARS-CoV-2 seropositive at baseline. Because no day 14 peak-response samples were available, the repertoires could be characterized only after the peak T cell response. A significant rise in spike-specific TCR breadth and depth was observed after two AZD1222 doses relative to day 0 and relative to MenACWY recipients. The 56-69-year group was small, and its depth increase did not reach significance, likely because of low power.

The CDR3 regions of human TCRbeta chains were analyzed by immunosequencing. Processing in the source paper ran as follows. Repertoire TCRs were checked for matches against a reference library of SARS-CoV-2-specific TCRs that had been generated using the MIRA antigen-specificity platform. Breadth meant the fraction of unique TCRs that were SARS-CoV-2-associated, whereas depth meant the fraction of total T cells that were SARS-CoV-2-associated. Using the MIRA data, each spike-specific TCR was mapped to the spike region that the TCR reacts to and placed in a CD4 or CD8 class. Log10-transformed breadth and depth values were compared by one-way ANOVA with Sidak's multiple comparisons tests. TCRdb limited this immuneACCESS table to in-frame rearrangements with V and J called. A share of clones is missing; checked studies link under half to unresolved V genes, and the rest is unexplained. V, J and clone size were drawn from that table, and D and trimming were deduced from the DNA. The sample has some 120,000 clones on record, approximately 86% of them singletons. Over 5.5% of the sample lies in the top ten.

The cysteine opens and the phenylalanine closes a CDR3 of 14 amino acids. Left in the record is the CDR3 DNA by itself, 42 bases read in frame from the first base. V lost 5 bases and J lost 8 bases, and the count of bases not matched to a germline gene is 8. The germline V gene provides CDR1 MDHEN and CDR2 SYDVKM. Remarks on this clone: The antigen it recognizes is unknown. There are no base qualities to consult, and no much larger clone falls within one base.

Interpreted using the paper, the time point label stands for: baseline before first vaccination. The vaccinee samples were drawn from two UK trials, COV001 and COV002, one of which was a single-blind randomized controlled phase 2/3 trial testing AZD1222 (ChAdOx1 nCoV-19) in healthy adults. Trial participant PBMC samples were collected at day 0 and day 28 after the second dose for TCRbeta chain sequencing. In this chain, TRBV28 is recombined with TRBJ1-5; TRBD1 agrees with 8 junctional bases. The material sequenced was peripheral blood, taken on day 0 of AZD1222 vaccination. The TCR comes from an adult in good health. The bases are TGTGCCAGCAGTAAAACAGGGGGGACGAAGCCCCAGCATTTT. It is translated as CASSKTGGTKPQHF. The CDR3, completed at both ends by the reference TRBV28 and TRBJ1-5 genes, gives the full variable domain DVKVTQSSRYLVKRTGEKVFLECVQDMDHENMFWYRQDPGLGLRLIYFSYDVKMKEKGDIPEGYSVSREKKERFSLILESASTNQTSMYLCASSKTGGTKPQHFGDGTRLSIL.